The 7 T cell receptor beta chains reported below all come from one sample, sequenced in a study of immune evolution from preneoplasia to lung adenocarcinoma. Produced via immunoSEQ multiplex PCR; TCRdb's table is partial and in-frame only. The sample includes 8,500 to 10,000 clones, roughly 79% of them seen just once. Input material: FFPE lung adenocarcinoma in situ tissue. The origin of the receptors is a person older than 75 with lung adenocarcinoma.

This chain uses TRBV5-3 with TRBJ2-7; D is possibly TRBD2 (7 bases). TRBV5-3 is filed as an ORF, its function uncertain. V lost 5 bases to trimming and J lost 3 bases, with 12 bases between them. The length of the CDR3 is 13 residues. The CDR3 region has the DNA TGTGCCAGAAGGGAGGGGGGGCTCTACGAGCAGTACTTC. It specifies CARREGGLYEQYF.

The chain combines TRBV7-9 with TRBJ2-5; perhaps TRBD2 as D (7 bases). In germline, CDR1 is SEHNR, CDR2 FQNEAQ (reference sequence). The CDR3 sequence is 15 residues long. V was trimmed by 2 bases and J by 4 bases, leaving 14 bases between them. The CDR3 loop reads CASSLFGGTRETQYF. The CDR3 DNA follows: TGTGCCAGCAGCTTATTCGGGGGGACACGAGAGACCCAGTACTTC.

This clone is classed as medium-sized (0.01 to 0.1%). The CDR3 loop reads CASSFETGGGNTIYF. CDR3 nucleotide sequence: TGTGCCAGCAGCTTCGAAACAGGGGGTGGAAACACCATATATTTT. The chain uses TRBV7-6 and TRBJ1-3; TRBD1 matches at 8 bases. The V gene end was trimmed by 3 bases and the J gene end by 3 bases; junction bases not matched to a gene: 4. The CDR3 extends over 15 amino acids. The germline V gene encodes CDR1 SGHVS and CDR2 FNYEAQ.

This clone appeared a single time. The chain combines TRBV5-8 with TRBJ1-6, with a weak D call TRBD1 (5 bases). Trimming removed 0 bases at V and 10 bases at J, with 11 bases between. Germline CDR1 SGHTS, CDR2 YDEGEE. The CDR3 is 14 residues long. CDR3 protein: CASSLGDSGSPLHF. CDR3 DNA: TGTGCCAGCAGCTTGGGAGACAGCGGGTCACCCCTCCACTTT.

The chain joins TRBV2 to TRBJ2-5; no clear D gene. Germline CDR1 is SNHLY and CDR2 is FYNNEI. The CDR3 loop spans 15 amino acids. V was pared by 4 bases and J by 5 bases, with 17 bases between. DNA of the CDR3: TGTGCCAGCAGTGCGACCTCGGACCGCCGGGAGACCCAGTACTTC. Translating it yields CASSATSDRRETQYF.

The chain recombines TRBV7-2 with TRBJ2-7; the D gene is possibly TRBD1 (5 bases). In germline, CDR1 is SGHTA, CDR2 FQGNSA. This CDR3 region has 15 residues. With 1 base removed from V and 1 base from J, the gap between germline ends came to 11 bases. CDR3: CASSLESGYSYEQYF. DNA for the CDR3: TGTGCCAGCAGCTTAGAGTCAGGGTATTCCTACGAGCAGTACTTC.

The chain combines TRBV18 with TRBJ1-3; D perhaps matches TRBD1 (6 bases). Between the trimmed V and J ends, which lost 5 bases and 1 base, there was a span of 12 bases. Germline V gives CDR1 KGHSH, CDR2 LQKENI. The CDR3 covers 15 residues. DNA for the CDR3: TGTGCCAGCTCAGAAACAGGGCTATCTGGAAACACCATATATTTT. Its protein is CASSETGLSGNTIYF. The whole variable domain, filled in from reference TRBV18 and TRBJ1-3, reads NAGVMQNPRHLVRRRGQEARLRCSPMKGHSHVYWYRQLPEEGLKFMVYLQKENIIDESGMPKERFSAEFPKEGPSILRIQQVVRGDSAAYFCASSETGLSGNTIYFGEGSWLTVV.